This record looks at one T cell receptor beta chain sequence and its context. CDR1 and CDR2 (germline): SGHAT, FQNNGV. The CDR3 has 15 amino acids. V lost 7 bases, J lost 3 bases, and 15 bases lay in between. This sample is drawn from a study of blood T cell repertoires in COVID-19. Source study methods: How many nucleated cells were present was estimated from reference gene primer amplification. TCRdb's table, derived via immunoSEQ multiplex PCR, lists solely in-frame clones and lacks some. That table is the source of V, J and clone size, and D and trimming were worked out from the DNA. The sample consists of over 250,000 clones, over 85% of them appearing once.

Sequences were obtained from PBMCs or T cells enriched from blood (not recorded which). V and J are TRBV11-2 and TRBJ2-2; the D gene is possibly TRBD2 (7 bases). The sequence was obtained from a man aged 55 to 70 who had recovered from COVID-19. CDR3 in amino acids: CASNRGARHTGELFF. The DNA for the CDR3 is TGTGCCAGCAATCGGGGGGCTCGGCACACCGGGGAGCTGTTTTTT.